This TCR beta chain was retrieved from a study of glioma-infiltrating T cells. TCR alpha and beta CDR3 regions were amplified from RNA using iRepertoire nested multiplex PCR. Via MiXCR, TCRdb re-called the multiplex PCR reads, giving one row per CDR3 protein. The table includes under 200,000 distinct CDR3 sequences, about 32% detected once. The ends were cut back, 7 bases at V and 8 bases at J, with 23 bases in the middle. Germline assignment: CDR1 ENHRY and CDR2 SYGVKD. There are 15 residues in the CDR3. The rearrangement joins TRBV10-3 to TRBJ1-2, with no clear D. The origin of this receptor is a human donor with low-grade glioma or glioblastoma, undergoing nonglioma brain surgery, or in good health (not recorded which). Specimen: glioma tissue, nonneoplastic brain tissue, or PBMCs (not recorded which). CDR3 sequence (DNA): TGTGCCATCAATCGGGCCTCGGACGTTCCATCCGGCTACACCTTC. It translates to CAINRASDVPSGYTF.